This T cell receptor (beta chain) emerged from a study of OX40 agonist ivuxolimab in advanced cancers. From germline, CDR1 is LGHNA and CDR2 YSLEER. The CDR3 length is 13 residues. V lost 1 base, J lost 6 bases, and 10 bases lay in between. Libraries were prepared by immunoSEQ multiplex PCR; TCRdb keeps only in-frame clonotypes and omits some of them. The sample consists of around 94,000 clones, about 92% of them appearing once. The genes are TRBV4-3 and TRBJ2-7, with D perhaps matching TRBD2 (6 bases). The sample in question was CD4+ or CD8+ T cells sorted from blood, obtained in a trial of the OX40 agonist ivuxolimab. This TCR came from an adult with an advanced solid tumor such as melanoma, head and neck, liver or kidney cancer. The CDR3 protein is CASSQATGVEQYF. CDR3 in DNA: TGCGCCAGCAGCCAAGCGACGGGGGTCGAGCAGTACTTC.